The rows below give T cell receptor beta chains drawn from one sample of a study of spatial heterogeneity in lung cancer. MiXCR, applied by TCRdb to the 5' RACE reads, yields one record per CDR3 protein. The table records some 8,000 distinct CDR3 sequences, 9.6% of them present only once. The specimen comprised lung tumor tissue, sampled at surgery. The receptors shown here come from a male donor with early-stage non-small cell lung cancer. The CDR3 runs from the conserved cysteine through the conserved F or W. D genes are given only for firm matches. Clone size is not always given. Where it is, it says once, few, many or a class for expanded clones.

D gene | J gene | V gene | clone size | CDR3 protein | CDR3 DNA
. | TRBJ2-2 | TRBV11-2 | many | CASSLTDTGELFF | TGTGCCAGCAGCTTAACCGACACCGGGGAGCTGTTTTTT
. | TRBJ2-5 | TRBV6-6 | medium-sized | CAMAGTSQETQYF | TGTGCCATGGCGGGGACCAGTCAAGAGACCCAGTACTTC
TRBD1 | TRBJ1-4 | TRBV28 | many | CASRPGGINEKLFF | TGTGCCAGCAGACCAGGGGGAATTAATGAAAAACTGTTTTTT
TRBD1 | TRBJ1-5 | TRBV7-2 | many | CASSIGQGSNQPQHF | TGTGCCAGCAGCATCGGACAGGGTAGCAATCAGCCCCAGCATTTT
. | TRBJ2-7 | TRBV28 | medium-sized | CASSSGAGSVTYEQYF | TGTGCCAGCAGCTCAGGAGCAGGGTCCGTAACCTACGAGCAGTACTTC
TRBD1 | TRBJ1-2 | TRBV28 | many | CASSRQGYGYTF | TGTGCCAGCAGTCGACAGGGCTATGGCTACACCTTC
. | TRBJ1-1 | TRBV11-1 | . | CASSLWDTEAFF | TGTGCCAGCAGCTTATGGGACACTGAAGCTTTCTTT
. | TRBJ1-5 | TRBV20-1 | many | CSARGGNQPQHF | TGCAGTGCTAGAGGGGGGAATCAGCCCCAGCATTTT
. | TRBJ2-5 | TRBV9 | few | CASSAGTVQETQYF | TGTGCCAGCAGCGCGGGGACTGTCCAAGAGACCCAGTACTTC
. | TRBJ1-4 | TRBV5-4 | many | CASSLQTGKLFF | TGTGCCAGCAGCTTGCAGACGGGAAAACTGTTTTTT
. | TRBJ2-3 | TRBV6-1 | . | CASRMTYVATDTQYF | TGTGCCAGCAGGATGACATATGTCGCCACAGATACGCAGTATTTT
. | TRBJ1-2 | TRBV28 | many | CASSLRPREYGYTF | TGTGCCAGCAGTTTGAGGCCGAGAGAGTATGGCTACACCTTC
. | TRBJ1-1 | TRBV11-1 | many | CASSPRLEGRTEAFF | TGTGCCAGCAGTCCTCGACTCGAGGGTAGGACTGAAGCTTTCTTT
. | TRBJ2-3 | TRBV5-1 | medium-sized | CASSLPQGSDTQYF | TGCGCCAGCAGCTTGCCCCAGGGTTCAGATACGCAGTATTTT
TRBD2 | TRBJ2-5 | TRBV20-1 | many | CSARDWTSGDQETQYF | TGCAGTGCTAGAGATTGGACTAGCGGGGACCAAGAGACCCAGTACTTC
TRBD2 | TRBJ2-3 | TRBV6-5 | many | CASSPTSGFTPDTQYF | TGTGCCAGCAGTCCCACTAGCGGGTTTACCCCAGATACGCAGTATTTT